This T cell receptor beta chain was retrieved from a study of patients and donors after allogeneic stem cell transplantation. This clonotype was recorded a few times. From the RT-PCR reads, TCRdb called clonotypes with MiXCR, one entry per CDR3 protein. This table has roughly 180,000 distinct CDR3 sequences, more than 35% appearing once. From germline, CDR1 is SGHRS and CDR2 YFSETQ. Trimming stripped 1 base from V and 3 bases from J, with 8 bases between. This CDR3 is built from 14 residues. V gene TRBV5-1 combines with J gene TRBJ1-3; D is possibly TRBD1 (6 bases). Sequences were obtained from blood, either unsorted or a sorted T cell fraction (not recorded which). The source of this sequence is a human donor who was either an allogeneic HSCT recipient or a stem cell or donor lymphocyte infusion donor (not recorded which). It is not recorded whose cells these are; they may come from a transplant donor. The CDR3 DNA is TGCGCCAGCAGCTTGACAGGGCATGGAAACACCATATATTTT. Translating it yields CASSLTGHGNTIYF.